The clone carrying this T cell receptor beta chain was counted a few times. The antigen remains unidentified. A much larger clone differs by one base, so this may be a read error. Treg sorting used a CD4+CD25+CD127-/low gate. Study conclusions and caveats: Larger-cohort validation covered only one TCR beta V-J rearrangement. Tumor Tregs overlapped most with tumor, then blood, naive CD4+ cells. The TCR gene usage of tumor memory CD4+ T cells clustered together with blood and lymph node memory CD4+ cells and with lymph node naive CD4+ cells.

The CDR3 is made up of 17 amino acids. Germline V lookup: CDR1 LGHNA, CDR2 YNFKEQ. Constant-region reverse primers amplified full-length variable regions, followed by semi-nested Nested Universal Primer A PCR. TCRdb processed the 5' RACE reads anew with MiXCR; each CDR3 protein has one entry. This table has around 34,000 distinct CDR3 sequences, more than 20% appearing once. Material: tumor-infiltrating Tregs sorted from the breast tumor. The sequence came from a female donor with breast cancer. V and J are TRBV4-2 and TRBJ2-5, with TRBD2 matching 12 bases. This chain's CDR3 is CAGSPLTKTSGGETQYF. CDR3 nucleotide sequence: TGTGCCGGCAGCCCGCTCACCAAGACTAGCGGGGGAGAGACCCAGTACTTC.